These T cell receptor beta chains were read from a single sample in a study of blood T cell repertoires in COVID-19. Sequencing was performed with immunoSEQ multiplex PCR; in TCRdb, only in-frame clones are kept and a portion is missing. The data contain about 180,000 clones, approximately 90% of them seen just once; the ten biggest clones take up about 2.1%. The source material was peripheral blood. The receptor source for this set is a man aged 18 to 29 who had recovered from COVID-19. Both conserved end residues are trimmed from each CDR3. D genes are given only for firm matches.

J gene | V gene | D gene | CDR3 protein
TRBJ2-2 | TRBV7-2 | TRBD1 | ASSLRGPGELF
TRBJ1-3 | TRBV7-2 | . | ASSQDIGSSGNTIY
TRBJ2-7 | TRBV18 | TRBD2 | ASSPIASGGPSEQY
TRBJ2-6 | TRBV29-1 | . | SALTDVNSGANVLT
TRBJ1-2 | TRBV15 | TRBD1 | ATSRASGQGEGYT
TRBJ2-1 | TRBV4-1 | TRBD2 | ASSQAGLAVYNEQF
TRBJ2-1 | TRBV6-4 | . | ARQGLF
TRBJ1-2 | TRBV14 | . | ASSQDIMRNWGYT
TRBJ2-1 | TRBV6-5 | TRBD1 | ASSRTGADNEQF
TRBJ1-2 | TRBV6-6 | . | ASRLSPRGYGYT
TRBJ1-1 | TRBV18 | . | ASVRQPSMNTEAF
TRBJ2-5 | TRBV28 | . | ASSFIAEFQETQY
TRBJ2-3 | TRBV13 | TRBD2 | ASSLAWTSGRIVGTQY
TRBJ2-1 | TRBV28 | . | ASSLLSGSLNNEQF
TRBJ1-2 | TRBV3-1/TRBV3-2 | . | ASSQWGQDYGYT
TRBJ1-5 | TRBV11-2 | TRBD1 | ASSQTGGSNQPQH
TRBJ2-2 | TRBV15 | . | ATSREAGRKTGELF